These 20 T cell receptor beta chains originate from one sample sequenced in a study of neurological immune-mediated disorders. Documented time point: longitudinal time-point 1 (baseline). TCRdb recomputed calls from the 5' RACE reads with MiXCR, one row per CDR3 protein. The profile shows some 68,000 distinct CDR3 sequences, roughly an eighth of them singletons. Sequencing used PBMCs. These receptor sequences come from a female donor with HTLV-1-associated myelopathy (HAM/TSP).

This clonotype showed up many times. The chain has TRBV20-1 and TRBJ2-5, with 7 bases that match TRBD2. CDR1 and CDR2 from the germline V gene are DFQATT and SNEGSKA (reference sequence). The CDR3 length is 15 residues. Trimming cost V 0 bases and J 5 bases; bases outside gene matches: 9. The CDR3 DNA reads as TGCAGTGCTAGAGATCGACTAGCCGGCCGTGAGACCCAGTACTTC. Its protein is CSARDRLAGRETQYF.

Ten or more counts support this clonotype. The chain uses TRBV20-1 and TRBJ2-7; no firm D call. V lost 7 bases, J lost 5 bases, and 18 bases lay in between. Germline lookup yields CDR1 DFQATT and CDR2 SNEGSKA (reference sequence). The CDR3 runs 13 residues. This CDR3 reads CSVLSAVTDEQYF. The CDR3 DNA follows: TGCAGTGTCTTAAGCGCGGTGACCGACGAGCAGTACTTC.

This clonotype was seen repeatedly, ten times or more. CDR3 in amino acids: CATGVGGANVLTF. CDR3 bases: TGTGCCACCGGGGTTGGTGGGGCCAACGTCCTGACTTTC. The chain uses TRBV10-3 and TRBJ2-6; maybe TRBD2 (5 bases). The germline CDR1 and CDR2 sequences are ENHRY and SYGVKD. With 10 bases removed from V and 3 bases from J, the gap between germline ends came to 10 bases. CDR3 length: 13 amino acids.

Many counts were recorded for this clonotype. V gene TRBV28 combines with J gene TRBJ1-5; the match to TRBD1 covers 9 bases. The V segment lost 4 bases and the J segment 2 bases; nucleotides outside the gene matches: 6. The CDR3 covers 16 residues. The germline gives CDR1 MDHEN, CDR2 SYDVKM. CDR3 nucleotide sequence: TGTGCCAGCAGTTCCATTACAGGGGGCGGCAATCAGCCCCAGCATTTT. Its translation: CASSSITGGGNQPQHF.

This clonotype was counted many times. The chain links TRBV18 to TRBJ2-3; D is perhaps TRBD2 (5 bases). The V end lost 3 bases, the J end lost 2 bases, and 12 bases lay between the germline ends. The CDR3 contains 15 residues. Germline V lookup: CDR1 KGHSH, CDR2 LQKENI. The CDR3, as DNA: TGTGCCAGCTCACCCAGCCAGCGGAACACAGATACGCAGTATTTT. It specifies CASSPSQRNTDTQYF.

This clonotype was recorded many times. The genes are TRBV18 and TRBJ1-1, with 8 bases matching TRBD1. The CDR3 sequence is 14 residues long. Germline CDR1 is KGHSH and CDR2 is LQKENI. The V gene end was trimmed by 5 bases and the J gene end by 4 bases; junction bases not matched to a gene: 6. CDR3 region: CASSSDRVGTEAFF. The CDR3 bases are TGTGCCAGCTCATCGGACAGGGTGGGCACTGAAGCTTTCTTT.

This clonotype appeared many times. The chain joins TRBV29-1 to TRBJ2-1; no clear D. In germline, CDR1 is SQVTM, CDR2 ANQGSEA. V shed 7 bases and J shed 10 bases, with 23 bases lying between them. This CDR3 spans 14 amino acids. The CDR3, as DNA: TGCAGCGCTGACACGAGCCGATGGGGAAGGGAGCAGTTCTTC. Amino acid sequence: CSADTSRWGREQFF.

This clonotype appeared many times. The chain carries TRBV18 and TRBJ1-5; 7 bases are a match to TRBD1. Trimming took 5 bases from V and 3 from J; bases not matched to a gene: 4. Germline values: CDR1 KGHSH, CDR2 LQKENI. The length of the CDR3 is 14 residues. The CDR3 is CASSSTGDNQPQHF. Written as DNA, the CDR3 is TGTGCCAGCTCAAGTACAGGGGACAATCAGCCCCAGCATTTT. Full variable domain (remainder filled in from reference TRBV18 and TRBJ1-5): NAGVMQNPRHLVRRRGQEARLRCSPMKGHSHVYWYRQLPEEGLKFMVYLQKENIIDESGMPKERFSAEFPKEGPSILRIQQVVRGDSAAYFCASSSTGDNQPQHFGDGTRLSIL.

This clonotype has just a few counts. The J gene is TRBJ1-4, the V gene TRBV6-1; D is undetermined. The length of the CDR3 is 15 residues. CDR1 and CDR2 from the germline V gene are MNHNS and SASEGT. V lost 2 bases, J lost 7 bases, and 14 bases lay in between. This CDR3 reads CASSELRRTSEKLFF. DNA of the CDR3: TGTGCCAGCAGTGAATTAAGACGTACCAGTGAAAAACTGTTTTTT.

This clonotype was seen repeatedly, ten times or more. V gene TRBV6-6 combines with J gene TRBJ1-2, with a weak D call TRBD1 (6 bases). Per the germline V gene, CDR1 is MNHNY and CDR2 is SVGAGI (reference sequence). This CDR3 spans 14 amino acids. Trimming left V 6 bases short and J 7 bases short, with 18 bases between. In DNA form, the CDR3 reads TGTGCCAGCAGCCCGACAGGTGCTTCGGTTGGCTACACCTTC. Translating it yields CASSPTGASVGYTF.

This clonotype was found many times. The rearrangement uses TRBV4-1 and TRBJ2-1, with TRBD1 matching 8 bases. Germline CDR1 is MGHRA and CDR2 is YSYEKL. J gave up 4 bases and V 4 bases, and 9 bases lay outside the gene matches. CDR3 length equals 16 residues. The CDR3: CASSRGPGQAYNEQFF. The CDR3 DNA sequence: TGCGCCAGCAGCCGAGGCCCGGGACAGGCTTACAATGAGCAGTTCTTC.

CDR3 DNA sequence: TGTGCCATCAGTGAGTCCAGAAACTCTGGGGCCAACGTCCTGACTTTC. Its protein is CAISESRNSGANVLTF. The chain has TRBV10-3 and TRBJ2-6; D ambiguous. Germline V gives CDR1 ENHRY, CDR2 SYGVKD. The CDR3 runs to 16 residues. The V end lost 0 bases, the J end lost 0 bases, and 6 bases lay between the germline ends.

This clonotype was observed many times. The rearrangement joins TRBV4-1 to TRBJ1-2; 8 bases line up with TRBD1. Germline V gene sequence: CDR1 MGHRA, CDR2 YSYEKL. CDR3 length equals 15 residues. V was pared by 6 bases and J by 2 bases, with 8 bases of the junction left unmatched. This CDR3 reads CASSPQTGVNYGYTF. CDR3 nucleotide sequence: TGCGCCAGCAGTCCTCAGACAGGGGTAAACTATGGCTACACCTTC.

This clonotype was counted at least ten times. The CDR3 nucleotides read TGCGCCAGCAGCGACACAGGGAGCTATGGCTACACCTTC. It yields the protein CASSDTGSYGYTF. J is TRBJ1-2 and V is TRBV10-1, with D possibly TRBD1 on 6 matching bases. The V gene lost 6 bases and the J gene lost 4 bases, with 12 bases spanning the gap. The CDR3 is 13 amino acids. CDR1 WNHNN and CDR2 SYGVQD come from the germline V gene (reference sequence).

The chain couples TRBV5-6 to TRBJ2-2, with TRBD1 identical over 7 bases. Trimming cost V 2 bases and J 2 bases; bases outside gene matches: 6. CDR3 length: 16 residues. In germline, CDR1 is SGHDT, CDR2 YYEEEE. The CDR3, as DNA: TGTGCCAGCAGCTTCTTCGGGACAGTCAACACCGGGGAGCTGTTTTTT. Translated: CASSFFGTVNTGELFF.

This clonotype has at least ten counts. The CDR3 DNA reads as TGCGCCAGCAGCTCGAGGGACAGCTCCTCTGAGACCCAGTACTTC. Translating it yields CASSSRDSSSETQYF. This chain joins TRBV5-1 and TRBJ2-5, with 7 bases matching TRBD1. The junction had 10 bases not matched to a gene; V was cut back by 3 bases and J by 5 bases. The CDR3 runs 15 residues. CDR1 is SGHRS and CDR2 is YFSETQ in the germline V gene.

This clonotype appeared many times. The chain carries TRBV5-5 and TRBJ2-7; D may be TRBD2 (5 bases). The CDR3 has 14 residues. The V gene lost 1 base and the J gene lost 3 bases, with 11 bases spanning the gap. Per the germline V gene, CDR1 is SGHKS and CDR2 is YYEKEE (reference sequence). The CDR3 DNA reads as TGTGCCAGCAGCTTGTATTCGGGGAACTACGAGCAGTACTTC. Protein sequence: CASSLYSGNYEQYF.

This clonotype was picked up many times. This chain uses TRBV10-2 with TRBJ1-1; 8 bases are shared with TRBD1. In germline, CDR1 is WSHSY, CDR2 SAAADI. The CDR3 extends over 15 amino acids. With 4 bases clipped from V and 4 bases from J, the junction kept 8 bases outside the gene matches. CDR3 nucleotide sequence: TGCGCCAGCAGTGGTTTTAGGACAGGGAGCACTGAAGCTTTCTTT. Amino acid sequence: CASSGFRTGSTEAFF.

This clonotype came up many times. The V and J genes are TRBV20-1 and TRBJ2-1; TRBD2 aligns across 12 bases. Germline V lookup: CDR1 DFQATT, CDR2 SNEGSKA (reference sequence). V shed 1 base and J 8 bases; nucleotides not matched to a gene: 6. The CDR3 is 15 residues long. The CDR3 reads CSARVGLAGGHEQFF. CDR3 bases: TGCAGTGCTAGAGTAGGGCTAGCGGGGGGGCATGAGCAGTTCTTC.

This clonotype was observed at least ten times. The rearrangement uses TRBV28 and TRBJ1-5; D uncertain. V was pared by 3 bases and J by 0 bases, with 15 bases between. Germline V gene data show CDR1 as MDHEN and CDR2 as SYDVKM. This CDR3 has 17 amino acids. In DNA, the CDR3 is TGTGCCAGCAGTTTTCAACGTCGGGGAGATAGCAATCAGCCCCAGCATTTT. Encoded protein: CASSFQRRGDSNQPQHF. The variable domain in full, completed from reference TRBV28 and TRBJ1-5, reads DVKVTQSSRYLVKRTGEKVFLECVQDMDHENMFWYRQDPGLGLRLIYFSYDVKMKEKGDIPEGYSVSREKKERFSLILESASTNQTSMYLCASSFQRRGDSNQPQHFGDGTRLSIL.